Each of the 25 T cell receptor beta chains below was sequenced from the same sample in a study of blood T cells in healthy people across ages. Sample-barcoded 5' priming and a J-beta primer mix drove a second PCR of about 7 to 11 cycles. TCRdb recomputed calls from the 5' RACE reads with MiXCR, one row per CDR3 protein. The table has hundreds of thousands of distinct CDR3 sequences, roughly 60% seen once. The material sequenced was blood. The source is a man under 40 in good health.

V usage is TRBV25-1 and J usage is TRBJ2-1; D may be TRBD2 (6 bases). The ends were cut back, 11 bases at V and 2 bases at J, with 13 bases in the middle. Germline V CDR1 and CDR2: MGHDK, SYGVNS. The CDR3 loop spans 13 amino acids. DNA for the CDR3: TGTGCCGGCGCTAGCGAACCCTACAATGAGCAGTTCTTC. This encodes CAGASEPYNEQFF.

This chain uses TRBV7-8 with TRBJ2-3; 14 nucleotides align to TRBD2. V was clipped by 1 base and J by 5 bases; unmatched bases: 8. This CDR3 contains 18 residues. Germline V gene data show CDR1 as SGHVS and CDR2 as FQNEAQ. CDR3 protein: CASSLGLAGGPRLDTQYF. CDR3 DNA sequence: TGTGCCAGCAGCTTAGGACTAGCGGGGGGGCCCAGACTAGATACGCAGTATTTT. Combining the CDR3 with reference TRBV7-8 and TRBJ2-3 gives the whole variable domain GAGVSQSPRYKVAKRGQDVALRCDPISGHVSLFWYQQALGQGPEFLTYFQNEAQLDKSGLPSDRFFAERPEGSVSTLKIQRTQQEDSAVYLCASSLGLAGGPRLDTQYFGPGTRLTVL.

This clonotype was picked up a small number of times. The chain employs TRBV6-2 or TRBV6-3 and TRBJ1-2; D may be TRBD1 (6 bases). The CDR3 runs to 14 residues. Germline loops: CDR1 MNHEY, CDR2 SVGEGT. V lost 6 bases, J lost 4 bases, and 15 bases lay in between. CDR3 DNA: TGTGCCAGCAGCTCCGTCCCGACAGGCTATGGCTACACCTTC. Translating gives CASSSVPTGYGYTF.

The V and J genes are TRBV5-5 and TRBJ2-7, with no clear D. This CDR3 region has 15 residues. The germline V and J ends were trimmed by 0 bases and 3 bases, with 13 bases remaining between them. Germline CDR1 is SGHKS and CDR2 is YYEKEE (reference sequence). CDR3 in DNA: TGTGCCAGCAGCTTGGCCTGGGTGGGGTACTACGAGCAGTACTTC. As protein: CASSLAWVGYYEQYF.

There are a few counts of this clonotype. V is TRBV20-1 and J is TRBJ2-5; the match to TRBD1 covers 8 bases. The length of the CDR3 is 15 residues. J was trimmed by 2 bases and V by 6 bases; bases with no gene match: 11. Germline V lookup: CDR1 DFQATT, CDR2 SNEGSKA (reference sequence). The CDR3 protein is CSATIAGTGQETQYF. The CDR3 coding sequence is TGCAGTGCCACCATTGCCGGGACAGGTCAAGAGACCCAGTACTTC.

This clonotype was detected a few times. The rearrangement joins TRBV5-1 to TRBJ2-1, with D maybe TRBD1 (6 bases). Germline V gives CDR1 SGHRS, CDR2 YFSETQ. The CDR3 runs 17 residues. V was cut by 0 bases and J by 4 bases, with 17 bases left in between. CDR3 sequence (DNA): TGCGCCAGCAGCTTGGCTTTACTGGACAGACATTACAATGAGCAGTTCTTC. Its translation: CASSLALLDRHYNEQFF.

The rearrangement joins TRBV7-9 to TRBJ2-7, with a weak D call TRBD1 (5 bases). Germline assignment: CDR1 SEHNR and CDR2 FQNEAQ (reference sequence). V lost 3 bases and J 3 bases, leaving 15 bases between the germline ends. This CDR3 contains 15 residues. CDR3 sequence (DNA): TGTGCCAGCAGCTTTTTGGGGCACCCGGGCTACGAGCAGTACTTC. This codes for CASSFLGHPGYEQYF.

CDR3 sequence: CASSTTSNTEAFF. The CDR3 coding sequence is TGTGCCAGTAGTACTACCTCTAACACTGAAGCTTTCTTT. This sequence joins TRBV19 and TRBJ1-1; the D is unclear. Germline CDR1 and CDR2: LNHDA and SQIVND (reference sequence). V was pared by 4 bases and J by 2 bases, with 8 bases between. The length of the CDR3 is 13 residues.

V usage is TRBV12-3 or TRBV12-4 and J usage is TRBJ1-3, with D perhaps TRBD1 (5 bases). The CDR3 consists of 13 residues. The V gene lost 11 bases and the J gene lost 2 bases, with 13 bases spanning the gap. The CDR3 region is CAAGRGAGNTIYF. Written as DNA, the CDR3 is TGTGCCGCCGGTCGGGGCGCTGGAAACACCATATATTTT.

The chain is built from TRBV6-1 and TRBJ2-7; 7 positions agree with TRBD1. Germline CDR1 is MNHNS and CDR2 is SASEGT. CDR3 length: 14 amino acids. V shed 4 bases, J shed 2 bases, and the junction held 5 bases outside the gene matches. The CDR3 reads CASSGTGLTYEQYF. As DNA, the CDR3 is TGTGCCAGCAGTGGGACAGGATTAACCTACGAGCAGTACTTC.

To note about this clonotype: The germline gene is not matched at one end of the junction; a read error may be the cause. The chain has TRBV20-1 and TRBJ1-4, with D possibly TRBD1 on 5 matching bases. This CDR3 comprises 13 residues. Germline CDR1 is DFQATT and CDR2 is SNEGSKA (reference sequence). CDR3 sequence (DNA): TGCGGTGCTAGAGATCGGGCGGGGCGGAGGATGTTTTTT. Residues: CGARDRAGRRMFF.

The table lists this clonotype with a few counts. The chain recombines TRBV29-1 with TRBJ2-3, with D possibly called TRBD1 or TRBD2 (5 bases each). Trimming removed 6 bases from V and 4 bases from J, with 17 bases in between. Germline CDR1 and CDR2: SQVTM and ANQGSEA. The CDR3 sequence is 14 residues long. The CDR3 spells CSVGRGNLPDTQYF. The CDR3 DNA follows: TGCAGCGTGGGACGTGGGAACCTCCCAGATACGCAGTATTTT.

The sample holds one count of this clonotype. V usage is TRBV7-2 and J usage is TRBJ2-7; 14 nucleotides match TRBD2. The end of the DNA aligns better with TRBJ2-5, so the J call may be wrong. CDR1 and CDR2 from the germline V gene are SGHTA and FQGNSA. The CDR3 spans 17 residues. DNA of the CDR3: TGTGCCAGCAGCCACAGACTAGCGGGAGGGCCGGGAGAGACCCAGTACTTC. Residues: CASSHRLAGGPGETQYF.

The chain has TRBV6-2 or TRBV6-3 and TRBJ1-2; perhaps TRBD1 as D (6 bases). Germline values: CDR1 MNHEY, CDR2 SVGEGT. V shed 6 bases and J shed 5 bases, with 16 bases lying between them. The CDR3 runs 14 residues. For the CDR3, the DNA is TGTGCCAGCAGCTTCCAGGGGTCGTGGTATGGCTACACCTTC. It codes for CASSFQGSWYGYTF.

The chain joins TRBV20-1 to TRBJ2-5; 9 nucleotides align to TRBD2. The closer fit of TRBJ2-7 to the DNA end suggests the J call may be wrong. CDR3 size: 12 residues. CDR1 and CDR2 from the germline V gene are DFQATT and SNEGSKA (reference sequence). The CDR3 coding sequence is TGCAGTCTGGCGGGGGGGTCCTACGAGCAGTACTTC. This encodes CSLAGGSYEQYF.

This clonotype was detected a few times. The chain employs TRBV2 and TRBJ1-2; tentatively, D is TRBD1 (5 bases). Trimming pared 11 bases from V and 0 bases from J, leaving 13 bases between. There are 13 residues in the CDR3. Germline-derived CDR1 and CDR2 are SNHLY and FYNNEI. In DNA form, the CDR3 reads TGTGCCCCCGCGACAGAACCTAACTATGGCTACACCTTC. Amino acid sequence: CAPATEPNYGYTF.

This clonotype appeared a few times. The chain uses TRBV20-1 and TRBJ1-5; D gene unclear. Germline-derived CDR1 and CDR2 are DFQATT and SNEGSKA (reference sequence). The CDR3 length is 13 residues. Trimming shortened V by 6 bases and J by 3 bases, and 12 bases separated the two germline ends. Here the CDR3 DNA reads TGCAGTGCGGTGTCAGTCGACAATCAGCCCCAGCATTTT. This translates into CSAVSVDNQPQHF.

The chain employs TRBV9 and TRBJ2-7; 8 nucleotides line up with TRBD1. This CDR3 spans 15 amino acids. J lost 2 bases, V lost 4 bases, and 8 bases had no gene match. CDR1 and CDR2 from the germline V gene are SGDLS and YYNGEE. In nucleotides, the CDR3 is TGTGCCAGCAGCTTGACAGGGGAGCCCACCTACGAGCAGTACTTC. This encodes CASSLTGEPTYEQYF.

This clonotype was counted once. The genes are TRBV28 and TRBJ2-1, with D hard to call. V lost 3 bases and J lost 9, with 6 bases in between. Germline CDR1 MDHEN, CDR2 SYDVKM. There are 11 residues in the CDR3. The CDR3 reads CASSFHSEQFF. The CDR3 nucleotides are TGTGCCAGCAGTTTTCACTCTGAGCAGTTCTTC. Looking up the rest from reference TRBV28 and TRBJ2-1 gives the full variable domain: DVKVTQSSRYLVKRTGEKVFLECVQDMDHENMFWYRQDPGLGLRLIYFSYDVKMKEKGDIPEGYSVSREKKERFSLILESASTNQTSMYLCASSFHSEQFFGPGTRLTVL.

CDR3 amino acids: CASTRDRVSGYTF. The CDR3 coding sequence is TGCGCCAGCACACGCGACAGGGTCTCTGGCTACACCTTC. This rearrangement joins TRBV5-1 to TRBJ1-2, with TRBD1 matching over 7 bases. Trimming cost V 6 bases and J 7 bases; bases outside gene matches: 9. CDR1 and CDR2 (germline): SGHRS, YFSETQ. This CDR3 has 13 amino acids.

The CDR3 spells CASILQGERGYTF. The CDR3 region has the DNA TGTGCCAGCATCCTACAGGGGGAGCGTGGCTACACCTTC. V gene TRBV12-3 or TRBV12-4 combines with J gene TRBJ1-2; 8 bases agree with TRBD1. This CDR3 spans 13 amino acids. Unmatched junction bases numbered 8, after V lost 7 bases and J lost 7 bases.

The chain recombines TRBV7-6 with TRBJ2-5; D gene unclear. The CDR3 extends over 14 amino acids. V was cut by 0 bases and J by 7 bases, with 12 bases left in between. The germline V gene encodes CDR1 SGHVS and CDR2 FNYEAQ. For the CDR3, the DNA is TGTGCCAGCAGCTTAGCATTGGGATCACGGACCCAGTACTTC. Translating gives CASSLALGSRTQYF.

V and J are TRBV6-6 and TRBJ1-6; no definite D call. The V gene's germline CDR1 is MNHNY and CDR2 SVGAGI (reference sequence). V was pared by 0 bases and J by 9 bases, with 12 bases between. This CDR3 region has 15 residues. The CDR3 nucleotides read TGTGCCAGCAGTTACTCGGGAGTAGGTACTTCACCCCTCCACTTT. Translating gives CASSYSGVGTSPLHF.

CDR3 sequence (DNA): TGTGCCAGCAGTGTCAGGATCGGGGACACCGGGGAGCTGTTTTTT. Amino acid sequence: CASSVRIGDTGELFF. The chain couples TRBV25-1 to TRBJ2-2; D possibly corresponds to TRBD2 (5 bases). This CDR3 comprises 15 residues. V was cut by 4 bases and J by 3 bases, with 12 bases left in between. The germline CDR1 and CDR2 sequences are MGHDK and SYGVNS.

The chain links TRBV15 to TRBJ1-1; D perhaps matches TRBD1 (5 bases). Looked up from germline, CDR1 is LNHNV and CDR2 is YYDKDF (reference sequence). V was shortened by 0 bases and J by 5 bases, with 13 bases between the two germline ends. CDR3 length: 15 amino acids. The CDR3 nucleotides are TGTGCCACCAGCAGAGAGAGGGGCCGGGAAACTGAAGCTTTCTTT. Its protein product is CATSRERGRETEAFF.